This TCR beta chain was sequenced for a study of blood T cell repertoires in COVID-19. CDR1 and CDR2 (germline): SGHRS, YFSETQ. The ends lost 4 bases at V and 6 bases at J; junction bases unmatched: 7. This CDR3 is built from 16 residues. Original data processing: By means of reference gene primer amplification, nucleated cell counts were estimated. Assay used: immunoSEQ multiplex PCR; TCRdb lists only in-frame clones, some missing. The D gene and trimming were derived from the DNA, and the V and J assignments and clone size from that table. The sample yields around 310,000 clones, 90% seen once. The rearrangement joins TRBV5-1 to TRBJ2-3, with 14 bases lining up with TRBD2. This sequence originates from a woman aged 40 to 50 with COVID-19, enrolled during active disease. The sequencing input was peripheral blood. The CDR3 reads CASSQTSGRATDTQYF. CDR3 coding DNA: TGCGCCAGCAGCCAGACTAGCGGGAGGGCCACCGATACGCAGTATTTT. Using reference TRBV5-1 and TRBJ2-3 for the parts outside the CDR3, the full variable domain is KAGVTQTPRYLIKTRGQQVTLSCSPISGHRSVSWYQQTPGQGLQFLFEYFSETQRNKGNFPGRFSGRQFSNSRSEMNVSTLELGDSALYLCASSQTSGRATDTQYFGPGTRLTVL.